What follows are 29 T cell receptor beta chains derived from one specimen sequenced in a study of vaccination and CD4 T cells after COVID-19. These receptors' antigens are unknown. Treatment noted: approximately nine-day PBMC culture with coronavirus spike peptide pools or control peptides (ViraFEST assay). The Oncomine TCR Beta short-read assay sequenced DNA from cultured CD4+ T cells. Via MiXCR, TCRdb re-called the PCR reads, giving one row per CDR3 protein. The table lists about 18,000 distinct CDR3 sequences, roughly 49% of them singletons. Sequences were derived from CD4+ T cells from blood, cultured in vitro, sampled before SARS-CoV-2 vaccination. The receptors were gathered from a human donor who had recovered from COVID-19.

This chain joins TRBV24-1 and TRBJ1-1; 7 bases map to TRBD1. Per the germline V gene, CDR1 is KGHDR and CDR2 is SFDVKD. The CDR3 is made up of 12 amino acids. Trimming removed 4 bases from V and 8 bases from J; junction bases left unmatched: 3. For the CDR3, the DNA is TGTGCCACCAGTGACTCGACAGGGGAAGCTTTCTTT. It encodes CATSDSTGEAFF.

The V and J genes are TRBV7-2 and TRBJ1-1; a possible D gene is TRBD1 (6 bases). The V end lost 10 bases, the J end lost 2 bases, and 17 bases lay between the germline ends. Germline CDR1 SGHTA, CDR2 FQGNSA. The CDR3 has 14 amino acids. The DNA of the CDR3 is TGTGCCACAGCCACCGGGACACCTAACACTGAAGCTTTCTTT. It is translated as CATATGTPNTEAFF.

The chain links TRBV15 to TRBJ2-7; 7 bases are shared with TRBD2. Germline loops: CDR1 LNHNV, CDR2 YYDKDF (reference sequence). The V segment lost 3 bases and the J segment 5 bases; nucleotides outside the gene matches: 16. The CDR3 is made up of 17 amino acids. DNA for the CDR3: TGTGCCACCAGCAGGGGGGGGGTGGGGATGAGGGGCGACGAGCAGTACTTC. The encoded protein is CATSRGGVGMRGDEQYF.

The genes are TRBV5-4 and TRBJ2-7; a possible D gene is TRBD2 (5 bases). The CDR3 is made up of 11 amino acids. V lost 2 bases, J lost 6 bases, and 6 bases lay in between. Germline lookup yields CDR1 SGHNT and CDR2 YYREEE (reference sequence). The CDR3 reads CASSLEGEQYF. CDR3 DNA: TGTGCCAGCAGCTTAGAGGGCGAGCAGTACTTC.

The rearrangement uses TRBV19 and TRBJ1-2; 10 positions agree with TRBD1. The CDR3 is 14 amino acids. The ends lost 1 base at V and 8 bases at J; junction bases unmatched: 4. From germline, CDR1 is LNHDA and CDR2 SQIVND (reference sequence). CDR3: CASSIAGTGVGYTF. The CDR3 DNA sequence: TGTGCCAGTAGTATAGCTGGGACAGGGGTAGGCTACACCTTC.

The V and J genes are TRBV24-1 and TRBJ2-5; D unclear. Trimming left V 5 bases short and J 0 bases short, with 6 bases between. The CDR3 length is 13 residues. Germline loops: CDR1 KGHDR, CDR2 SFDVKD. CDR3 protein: CATSGAYQETQYF. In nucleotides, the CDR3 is TGTGCCACCAGTGGTGCATACCAAGAGACCCAGTACTTC.

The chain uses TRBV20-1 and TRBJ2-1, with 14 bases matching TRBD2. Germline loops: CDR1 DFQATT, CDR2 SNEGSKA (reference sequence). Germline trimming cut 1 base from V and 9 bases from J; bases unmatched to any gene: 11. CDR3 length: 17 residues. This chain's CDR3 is CSARVPTSGRASGEQFF. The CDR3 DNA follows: TGCAGTGCTAGAGTTCCGACTAGCGGGAGGGCTTCTGGTGAGCAGTTCTTC.

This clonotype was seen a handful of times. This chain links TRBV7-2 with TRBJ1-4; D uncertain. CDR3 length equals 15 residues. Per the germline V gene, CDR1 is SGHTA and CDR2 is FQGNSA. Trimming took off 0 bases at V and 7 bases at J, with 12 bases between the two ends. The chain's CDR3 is CASSLATAVGEKLFF. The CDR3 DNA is TGTGCCAGCAGCTTAGCTACCGCAGTGGGTGAAAAACTGTTTTTT.

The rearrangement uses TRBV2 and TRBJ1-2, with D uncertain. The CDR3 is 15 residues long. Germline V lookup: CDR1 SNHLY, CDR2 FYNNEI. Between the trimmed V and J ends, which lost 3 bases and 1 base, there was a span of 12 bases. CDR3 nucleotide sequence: TGTGCCAGCAGTGATTCCAGCGATCATAACTATGGCTACACCTTC. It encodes CASSDSSDHNYGYTF. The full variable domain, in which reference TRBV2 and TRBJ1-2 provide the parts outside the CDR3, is EPEVTQTPSHQVTQMGQEVILRCVPISNHLYFYWYRQILGQKVEFLVSFYNNEISEKSEIFDDQFSVERPDGSNFTLKIRSTKLEDSAMYFCASSDSSDHNYGYTFGSGTRLTVV.

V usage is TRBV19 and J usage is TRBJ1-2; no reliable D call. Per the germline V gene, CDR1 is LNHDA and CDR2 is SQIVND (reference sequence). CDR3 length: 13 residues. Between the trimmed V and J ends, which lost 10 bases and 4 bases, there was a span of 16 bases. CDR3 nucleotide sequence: TGTGCCACCACGGGGAGTCTTTTCTATGGCTACACCTTC. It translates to CATTGSLFYGYTF.

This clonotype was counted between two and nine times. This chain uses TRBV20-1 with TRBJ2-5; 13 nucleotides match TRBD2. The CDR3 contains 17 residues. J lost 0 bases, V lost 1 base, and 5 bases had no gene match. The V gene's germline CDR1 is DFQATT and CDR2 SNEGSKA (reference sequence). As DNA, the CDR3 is TGCAGTGCTAGAGCTGGGACTAGCGGGAACCACCAAGAGACCCAGTACTTC. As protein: CSARAGTSGNHQETQYF.

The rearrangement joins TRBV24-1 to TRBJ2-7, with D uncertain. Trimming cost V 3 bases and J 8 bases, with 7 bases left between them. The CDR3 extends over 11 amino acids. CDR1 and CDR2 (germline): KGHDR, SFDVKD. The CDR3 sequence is CATSDREKQYF. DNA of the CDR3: TGTGCCACCAGTGATCGCGAGAAGCAGTACTTC.

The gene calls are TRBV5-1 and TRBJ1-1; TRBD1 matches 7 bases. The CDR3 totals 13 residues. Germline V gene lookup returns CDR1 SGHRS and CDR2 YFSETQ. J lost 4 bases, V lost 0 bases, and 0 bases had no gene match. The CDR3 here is CASSLEGATEAFF. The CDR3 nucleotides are TGCGCCAGCAGCTTGGAGGGGGCCACTGAAGCTTTCTTT. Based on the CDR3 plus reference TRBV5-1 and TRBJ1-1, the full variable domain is KAGVTQTPRYLIKTRGQQVTLSCSPISGHRSVSWYQQTPGQGLQFLFEYFSETQRNKGNFPGRFSGRQFSNSRSEMNVSTLELGDSALYLCASSLEGATEAFFGQGTRLTVV.

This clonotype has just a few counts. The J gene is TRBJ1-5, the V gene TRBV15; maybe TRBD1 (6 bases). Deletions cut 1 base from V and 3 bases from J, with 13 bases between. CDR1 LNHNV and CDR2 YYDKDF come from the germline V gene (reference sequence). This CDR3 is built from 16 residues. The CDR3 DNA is TGTGCCACCAGCAGAGGAAGAGGGGGAATCAATCAGCCCCAGCATTTT. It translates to CATSRGRGGINQPQHF.

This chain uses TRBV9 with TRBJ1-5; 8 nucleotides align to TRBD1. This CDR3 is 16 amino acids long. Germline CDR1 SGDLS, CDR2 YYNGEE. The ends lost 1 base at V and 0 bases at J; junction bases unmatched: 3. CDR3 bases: TGTGCCAGCAGCGTACCCCAGGGGGCTAGCAATCAGCCCCAGCATTTT. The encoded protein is CASSVPQGASNQPQHF.

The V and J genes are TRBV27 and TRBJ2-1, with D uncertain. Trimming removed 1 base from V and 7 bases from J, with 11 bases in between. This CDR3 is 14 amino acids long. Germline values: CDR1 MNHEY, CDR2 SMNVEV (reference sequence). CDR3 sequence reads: CASSLFHSRNEQFF. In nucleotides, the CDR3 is TGTGCCAGCAGTTTATTCCATTCGCGAAATGAGCAGTTCTTC.

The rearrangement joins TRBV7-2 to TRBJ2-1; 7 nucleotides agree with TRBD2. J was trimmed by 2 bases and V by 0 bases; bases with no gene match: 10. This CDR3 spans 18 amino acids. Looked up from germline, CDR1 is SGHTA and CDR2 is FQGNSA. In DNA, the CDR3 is TGTGCCAGCAGCTTAGCCGAGAGAGGACTAGTTCCCTACAATGAGCAGTTCTTC. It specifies CASSLAERGLVPYNEQFF.

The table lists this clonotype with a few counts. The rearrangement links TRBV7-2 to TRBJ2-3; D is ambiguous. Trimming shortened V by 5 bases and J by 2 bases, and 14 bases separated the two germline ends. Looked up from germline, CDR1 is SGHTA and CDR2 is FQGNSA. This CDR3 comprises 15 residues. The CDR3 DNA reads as TGTGCCAGCAGCCAAACTCGGCGGCCCACAGATACGCAGTATTTT. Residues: CASSQTRRPTDTQYF.

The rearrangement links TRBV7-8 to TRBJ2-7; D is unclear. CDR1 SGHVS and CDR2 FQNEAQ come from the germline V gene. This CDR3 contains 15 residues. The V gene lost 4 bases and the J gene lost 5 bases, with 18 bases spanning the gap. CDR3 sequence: CASSSTQTTAHEQYF. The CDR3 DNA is TGTGCCAGCAGCTCCACCCAGACAACGGCCCACGAGCAGTACTTC.

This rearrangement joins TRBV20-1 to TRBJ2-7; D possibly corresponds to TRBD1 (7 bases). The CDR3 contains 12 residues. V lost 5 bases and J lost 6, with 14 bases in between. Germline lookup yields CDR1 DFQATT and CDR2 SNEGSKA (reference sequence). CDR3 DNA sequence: TGCAGTGCTCCCAAGCAGGGGGGCGAGCAGTACTTC. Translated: CSAPKQGGEQYF.

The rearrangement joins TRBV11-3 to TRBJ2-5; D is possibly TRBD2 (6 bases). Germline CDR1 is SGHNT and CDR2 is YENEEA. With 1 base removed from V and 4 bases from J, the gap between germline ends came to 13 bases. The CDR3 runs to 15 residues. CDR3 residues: CASSLGSGGGETQYF. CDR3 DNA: TGTGCCAGCAGCTTAGGGTCCGGGGGAGGAGAGACCCAGTACTTC. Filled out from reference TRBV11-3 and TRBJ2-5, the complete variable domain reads EAGVVQSPRYKIIEKKQPVAFWCNPISGHNTLYWYLQNLGQGPELLIRYENEEAVDDSQLPKDRFSAERLKGVDSTLKIQPAELGDSAVYLCASSLGSGGGETQYFGPGTRLLVL.

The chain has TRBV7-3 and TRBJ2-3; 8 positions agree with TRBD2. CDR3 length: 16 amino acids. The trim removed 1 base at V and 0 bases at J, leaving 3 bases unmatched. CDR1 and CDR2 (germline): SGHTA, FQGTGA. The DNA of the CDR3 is TGTGCCAGCAGCTTAAGAGTAGCGGGGAGCACAGATACGCAGTATTTT. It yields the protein CASSLRVAGSTDTQYF.

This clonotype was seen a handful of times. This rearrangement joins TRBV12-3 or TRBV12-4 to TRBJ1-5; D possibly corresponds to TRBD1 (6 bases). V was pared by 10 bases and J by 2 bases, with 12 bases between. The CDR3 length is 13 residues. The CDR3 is CATRGGRNQPQHF. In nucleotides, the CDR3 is TGTGCCACCCGCGGGGGGCGCAATCAGCCCCAGCATTTT.

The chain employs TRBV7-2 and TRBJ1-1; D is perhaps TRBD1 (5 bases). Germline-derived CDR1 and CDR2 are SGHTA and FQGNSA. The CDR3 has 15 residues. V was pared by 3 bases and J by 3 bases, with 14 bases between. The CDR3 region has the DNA TGTGCCAGCAGCTTTCAGGGTATTGATTACACTGAAGCTTTCTTT. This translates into CASSFQGIDYTEAFF. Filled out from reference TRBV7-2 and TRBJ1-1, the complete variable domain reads GAGVSQSPSNKVTEKGKDVELRCDPISGHTALYWYRQSLGQGLEFLIYFQGNSAPDKSGLPSDRFSAERTGGSVSTLTIQRTQQEDSAVYLCASSFQGIDYTEAFFGQGTRLTVV.

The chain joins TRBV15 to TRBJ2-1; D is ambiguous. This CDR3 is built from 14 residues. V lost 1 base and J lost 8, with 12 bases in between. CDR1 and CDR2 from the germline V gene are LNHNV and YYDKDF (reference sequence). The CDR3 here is CATSRGGSSDEQFF. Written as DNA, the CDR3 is TGTGCCACCAGCAGAGGCGGATCTTCCGATGAGCAGTTCTTC.

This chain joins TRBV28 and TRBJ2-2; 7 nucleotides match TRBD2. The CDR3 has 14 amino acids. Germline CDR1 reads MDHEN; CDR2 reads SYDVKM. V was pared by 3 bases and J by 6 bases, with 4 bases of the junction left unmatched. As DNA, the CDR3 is TGTGCCAGCAGTTTCCAGGGAGGGTCCGGGGAGCTGTTTTTT. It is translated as CASSFQGGSGELFF.

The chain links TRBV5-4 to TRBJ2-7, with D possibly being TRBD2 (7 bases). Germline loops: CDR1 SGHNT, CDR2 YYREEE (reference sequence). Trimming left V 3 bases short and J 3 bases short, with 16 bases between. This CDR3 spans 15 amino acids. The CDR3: CASSSAGARVYEQYF. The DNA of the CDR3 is TGTGCCAGCAGCTCGGCGGGGGCGCGGGTCTACGAGCAGTACTTC. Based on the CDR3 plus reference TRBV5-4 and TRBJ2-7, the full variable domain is ETGVTQSPTHLIKTRGQQVTLRCSSQSGHNTVSWYQQALGQGPQFIFQYYREEENGRGNFPPRFSGLQFPNYSSELNVNALELDDSALYLCASSSAGARVYEQYFGPGTRLTVT.

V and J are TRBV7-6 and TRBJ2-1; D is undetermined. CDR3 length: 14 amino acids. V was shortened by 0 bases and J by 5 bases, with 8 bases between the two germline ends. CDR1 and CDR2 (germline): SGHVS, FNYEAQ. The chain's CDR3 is CASSLAHTDNEQFF. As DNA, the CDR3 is TGTGCCAGCAGCTTAGCCCATACGGACAATGAGCAGTTCTTC.

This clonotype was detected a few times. The CDR3, as DNA: TGTGCCAGTCAAGGGGAGGGATTAGGTGGCTACACCTTC. This translates into CASQGEGLGGYTF. The chain combines TRBV6-1 with TRBJ1-2, with D possibly being TRBD1 (5 bases). Germline-derived CDR1 and CDR2 are MNHNS and SASEGT. The V and J ends lost 9 bases and 7 bases respectively, with 18 bases between them. The CDR3 extends over 13 amino acids.